The rows below give T cell receptor beta chains drawn from one sample of a study of blood T cell repertoires in COVID-19. The protocol was immunoSEQ multiplex PCR, while the TCRdb copy is restricted to in-frame clones and leaves out a portion. This sample has a few hundred thousand clones; approximately 90% occur once, and the top ten carry under 5%. The sample consisted of PBMCs or T cells enriched from blood (not recorded which). These receptors came from a woman aged 30 to 39 who had recovered from COVID-19. The CDR3 runs from the conserved cysteine through the conserved F or W. The D gene is left open where the match is weak. A clone size is listed for some rows: how often the clone was seen (once, few, many), or a class if it is expanded.

DNA: TGTGCCAGCACCTCGGGGGTAGCGGGAGGGCCGAATGAGCAGTTCTTC
CDR3: CASTSGVAGGPNEQFF
D: TRBD2
V: TRBV28
J: TRBJ2-1
size: -

DNA: TGTGCCAGCAGTGAATTAGGGACAGCGCCGGGCTACACCTTC
CDR3: CASSELGTAPGYTF
D: TRBD1
V: TRBV2
J: TRBJ1-2
size: few

DNA: TGTGCCAGCAGCTTGGGGGAGGGTGCAGATACGCAGTATTTT
CDR3: CASSLGEGADTQYF
D: TRBD2
V: TRBV5-5
J: TRBJ2-3
size: once

DNA: TGTGCCAGCAGTTCCGCACTTAACTTTGGAGGGGACCTCTACGAGCAGTACTTC
CDR3: CASSSALNFGGDLYEQYF
D: -
V: TRBV28
J: TRBJ2-7
size: -

DNA: TGTGCCAGCAGCCAATTGACAGGTCTCTCTGGGGCCAACGTCCTGACTTTC
CDR3: CASSQLTGLSGANVLTF
D: -
V: TRBV3-1/TRBV3-2
J: TRBJ2-6
size: -

DNA: TGTGCCAGCAGCTTAGAGAGGACTAGCGGGAGAACAAGGGAGCTGTTTTTT
CDR3: CASSLERTSGRTRELFF
D: TRBD2
V: TRBV7-8
J: TRBJ2-2
size: -

DNA: TGCGCCAGCAGCTTGGGACAGGACCCTGCAACTAATGAAAAACTGTTTTTT
CDR3: CASSLGQDPATNEKLFF
D: -
V: TRBV5-1
J: TRBJ1-4
size: -

DNA: TGCAGCGTTCGGGATTTGGACTCTGGAAACACCATATATTTT
CDR3: CSVRDLDSGNTIYF
D: -
V: TRBV29-1
J: TRBJ1-3
size: -

DNA: TGTGCCAGCTCCACCGGGACAACTGAAGCTTTCTTT
CDR3: CASSTGTTEAFF
D: -
V: TRBV28
J: TRBJ1-1
size: -

DNA: TGTGCCAGCAGGGGCGGACAGGGACAAAACACTGAAGCTTTCTTT
CDR3: CASRGGQGQNTEAFF
D: TRBD1
V: TRBV6-5
J: TRBJ1-1
size: -

DNA: TGTGCCAGTAGAACTAGCGGGAGGGCATACGAGCAGTACTTC
CDR3: CASRTSGRAYEQYF
D: TRBD2
V: TRBV19
J: TRBJ2-7
size: once

DNA: TGTGCCAGCAGCTTGAACCGAAGCGGTCGAGAGACCCAGTACTTC
CDR3: CASSLNRSGRETQYF
D: -
V: TRBV7-2
J: TRBJ2-5
size: -

DNA: TGTGCCAGCAGCTTAGTTCCAGCGGCAAGCACAGATACGCAGTATTTT
CDR3: CASSLVPAASTDTQYF
D: -
V: TRBV7-2
J: TRBJ2-3
size: -

DNA: TGTGCCAGCAGCTTGACAGGGAAAAATGAAAAACTGTTTTTT
CDR3: CASSLTGKNEKLFF
D: TRBD1
V: TRBV7-9
J: TRBJ1-4
size: -

DNA: TGTGCCAGCAGCCAAGATCTATCGTTCTCTGAAGCTTTCTTT
CDR3: CASSQDLSFSEAFF
D: -
V: TRBV4-2
J: TRBJ1-1
size: -

DNA: TGTGCCAGCAGCTTAGCTCCGGGACAGGGAGATGTTGGCTACACCTTC
CDR3: CASSLAPGQGDVGYTF
D: TRBD1
V: TRBV7-9
J: TRBJ1-2
size: -

DNA: TGCAGCGTGCCCACAGGCACTGCTAACTATGGCTACACCTTC
CDR3: CSVPTGTANYGYTF
D: -
V: TRBV29-1
J: TRBJ1-2
size: -

DNA: TGTGCCAGCAGCCCCCAAAGCGGGGCCTCCTACAATGAGCAGTTCTTC
CDR3: CASSPQSGASYNEQFF
D: TRBD2
V: TRBV4-2
J: TRBJ2-1
size: -

DNA: TGTGCCTACCCTCCACAGCAAAGGGGGGAGCTGTTTTTT
CDR3: CAYPPQQRGELFF
D: -
V: TRBV30
J: TRBJ2-2
size: -

DNA: TGTGCCAGCAGCTTAGCGGGTCCAACCGGGGAGCTGTTTTTT
CDR3: CASSLAGPTGELFF
D: -
V: TRBV5-5
J: TRBJ2-2
size: -

DNA: TGTGCCAGCAGCCAGACTAGCGGGGGCTCTACGAGCAATGAGCAGTTCTTC
CDR3: CASSQTSGGSTSNEQFF
D: TRBD2
V: TRBV2
J: TRBJ2-1
size: -

DNA: TGTGCCAGCAGTGCCCCAGGGGCAGGATACTATGGCTACACCTTC
CDR3: CASSAPGAGYYGYTF
D: -
V: TRBV28
J: TRBJ1-2
size: -

DNA: TGTGCCAGCAGCGTTAGAGGACTAGCGGGAGGGAGCTCCTACAATGAGCAGTTCTTC
CDR3: CASSVRGLAGGSSYNEQFF
D: TRBD2
V: TRBV9
J: TRBJ2-1
size: -

DNA: TGTGCCAGCACCTCGGGTCGCTTGGAGAATTCACCCCTCCACTTT
CDR3: CASTSGRLENSPLHF
D: -
V: TRBV7-2
J: TRBJ1-6
size: -

DNA: TGTGCCACCAGTGATTTTTTCAGTTCCGATGAGCAGTTCTTC
CDR3: CATSDFFSSDEQFF
D: -
V: TRBV24-1
J: TRBJ2-1
size: once

DNA: TGTGCCAGCAGCCCCGGACAGGGCAACACTGAAGCTTTCTTT
CDR3: CASSPGQGNTEAFF
D: TRBD1
V: TRBV27
J: TRBJ1-1
size: -

DNA: TGCGCCAGCAGTCGGATAATCGGACAGGGTAGCAATCAGCCCCAGCATTTT
CDR3: CASSRIIGQGSNQPQHF
D: TRBD1
V: TRBV4-1
J: TRBJ1-5
size: -

DNA: TGTGCCAGCAGCTTAGCTACGGTGAACACTGAAGCTTTCTTT
CDR3: CASSLATVNTEAFF
D: -
V: TRBV11-2
J: TRBJ1-1
size: -

DNA: -
CDR3: CSVVVGQGSLNTF
D: -
V: TRBV29-1
J: TRBJ1-2
size: -

DNA: TGTGCCAGCCGCTCAGACAGGGCTACACCTTATGAAGCTTTCTTT
CDR3: CASRSDRATPYEAFF
D: TRBD1
V: TRBV6-5
J: TRBJ1-1
size: -

DNA: TGTGCCAGTAGTGGGGCAAGGGACTCCAACTATGGCTACACCTTC
CDR3: CASSGARDSNYGYTF
D: -
V: TRBV19
J: TRBJ1-2
size: -

DNA: TGTGCCAGCAGTTACTCAACAGTCCGACCTTACAATGAGCAGTTCTTC
CDR3: CASSYSTVRPYNEQFF
D: -
V: TRBV6-5
J: TRBJ2-1
size: -

DNA: TGTGCCAGCAGCGTGGGAGTGACGGGAAACACCATATATTTT
CDR3: CASSVGVTGNTIYF
D: -
V: TRBV9
J: TRBJ1-3
size: -

DNA: TGTGCCAGCAGTTCGGGACAGGGACTCGAGCAGTACTTC
CDR3: CASSSGQGLEQYF
D: TRBD1
V: TRBV28
J: TRBJ2-7
size: -

DNA: TGTGCCACCAGCAGAGATTTTCAGCGGACAGGGGACAATAGCAATCAGCCCCAGCATTTT
CDR3: CATSRDFQRTGDNSNQPQHF
D: TRBD1
V: TRBV15
J: TRBJ1-5
size: -

DNA: TGTGCCAGCAGAATAACAGGGGCGGCGACTGAAGCTTTCTTT
CDR3: CASRITGAATEAFF
D: TRBD1
V: TRBV7-3
J: TRBJ1-1
size: -

DNA: TGTGCCAGTAGTCTTCGGGGTTTCACTGAAGCTTTCTTT
CDR3: CASSLRGFTEAFF
D: -
V: TRBV19
J: TRBJ1-1
size: -

DNA: TGCAGTGCTAGTCGGTACAATGAGCAGTTCTTC
CDR3: CSASRYNEQFF
D: -
V: TRBV20-1
J: TRBJ2-1
size: -

DNA: TGTGCCAGCAGTCGGGAGTACGCCGACAATGAGCAGTTCTTC
CDR3: CASSREYADNEQFF
D: -
V: TRBV6-4
J: TRBJ2-1
size: -

DNA: TGTGCCAGCAGCTCCAGGACAGTCTCCTACGAGCAGTACTTC
CDR3: CASSSRTVSYEQYF
D: -
V: TRBV7-2
J: TRBJ2-7
size: -

DNA: TGTGCCAGCTCACCACAACAGGGTTCCGGGGAGCTGTTTTTT
CDR3: CASSPQQGSGELFF
D: -
V: TRBV18
J: TRBJ2-2
size: -

DNA: TGTGCCACCAACCCTAAGGCGGGAGGACGGGATTGGGCCTACGAGCAGTACTTC
CDR3: CATNPKAGGRDWAYEQYF
D: TRBD2
V: TRBV24-1
J: TRBJ2-7
size: -

DNA: TGTGCCAGCGGGCTGACAGGGGCTGGGAACACTGAAGCTTTCTTT
CDR3: CASGLTGAGNTEAFF
D: TRBD1
V: TRBV27
J: TRBJ1-1
size: -